Listed here are 28 T cell receptor beta chains from one sample, sequenced in a study of response to subunit inactivated influenza vaccine. TCRdb passed the RT-PCR reads through MiXCR, listing each CDR3 protein once. The profile covers approximately 160,000 distinct CDR3 sequences, with about 10% appearing a single time and 35% to 40% taken by the ten largest. Material: CD8+ T cells sorted from PBMCs, obtained around 25 months after vaccination. These TCRs come from a man between 50 and 69 years old who received an inactivated influenza vaccine.

This clonotype was recorded at least ten times. The rearrangement joins TRBV11-2 to TRBJ2-7, with D possibly being TRBD1 (5 bases). V was cut by 0 bases and J by 9 bases, with 12 bases left in between. The CDR3 is 13 amino acids. Germline loops: CDR1 SGHAT, CDR2 FQNNGV. The DNA of the CDR3 is TGTGCCAGCAGCTTAGATCCAGGGAACGTGCAGTACTTC. Protein sequence: CASSLDPGNVQYF.

This clonotype was counted a few times. The chain is built from TRBV5-1 and TRBJ2-5; TRBD2 matches 13 bases. Germline V lookup: CDR1 SGHRS, CDR2 YFSETQ. CDR3 length equals 17 residues. V dropped 0 bases and J dropped 4; count of bases not matched to a gene: 6. CDR3 nucleotides: TGCGCCAGCAGCTTGGGAGGACTAGCGGGAGTTGGAGAGACCCAGTACTTC. It translates to CASSLGGLAGVGETQYF.

This clonotype appeared many times. The V call is TRBV20-1, the J call TRBJ2-1; D not certain. V was shortened by 0 bases and J by 0 bases, with 6 bases between the two germline ends. Germline V gene lookup returns CDR1 DFQATT and CDR2 SNEGSKA (reference sequence). CDR3 size: 14 residues. Here the CDR3 reads CSARDESSYNEQFF. CDR3 DNA: TGCAGTGCTAGAGATGAGAGCTCCTACAATGAGCAGTTCTTC.

There are a few counts of this clonotype. The genes are TRBV11-2 and TRBJ2-3; the D is unclear. The CDR3 runs to 17 residues. The V end lost 0 bases, the J end lost 3 bases, and 16 bases lay between the germline ends. CDR1 is SGHAT and CDR2 is FQNNGV in the germline V gene. CDR3 region: CASSLEMLLTRTDTQYF. The CDR3 DNA sequence: TGTGCCAGCAGCTTAGAGATGCTATTAACCAGGACAGATACGCAGTATTTT. Based on the CDR3 plus reference TRBV11-2 and TRBJ2-3, the full variable domain is EAGVAQSPRYKIIEKRQSVAFWCNPISGHATLYWYQQILGQGPKLLIQFQNNGVVDDSQLPKDRFSAERLKGVDSTLKIQPAKLEDSAVYLCASSLEMLLTRTDTQYFGPGTRLTVL.

This clonotype appeared many times. The CDR3: CASSLAVAKLSGDGEQFF. CDR3 sequence (DNA): TGCGCCAGCAGCTTGGCCGTTGCCAAACTCTCAGGGGATGGTGAGCAGTTCTTC. V usage is TRBV5-1 and J usage is TRBJ2-1; weak D call: TRBD1 (6 bases). The V gene's germline CDR1 is SGHRS and CDR2 YFSETQ. Trimming took off 0 bases at V and 9 bases at J, with 25 bases between the two ends. CDR3 length: 18 amino acids.

V usage is TRBV7-9 and J usage is TRBJ1-5; possibly TRBD1 for D (5 bases). The CDR3 is 14 amino acids. CDR1 and CDR2 (germline): SEHNR, FQNEAQ (reference sequence). The ends were cut back, 6 bases at V and 6 bases at J, with 15 bases in the middle. The CDR3 reads CASSPPGNLQPQHF. The CDR3 DNA is TGTGCCAGCAGTCCGCCAGGGAATCTTCAGCCCCAGCATTTT. Filled out from reference TRBV7-9 and TRBJ1-5, the complete variable domain reads DTGVSQNPRHKITKRGQNVTFRCDPISEHNRLYWYRQTLGQGPEFLTYFQNEAQLEKSRLLSDRFSAERPKGSFSTLEIQRTEQGDSAMYLCASSPPGNLQPQHFGDGTRLSIL.

This clonotype came up a few times. The CDR3 region is CSVDWDRGVQETQYF. The DNA for the CDR3 is TGCAGCGTTGACTGGGACAGGGGGGTTCAAGAGACCCAGTACTTC. The chain links TRBV29-1 to TRBJ2-5, with 11 bases matching TRBD1. Unmatched junction bases numbered 5, after V lost 3 bases and J lost 2 bases. Germline V CDR1 and CDR2: SQVTM, ANQGSEA. CDR3 length: 15 residues.

This clonotype was detected a few times. This chain links TRBV5-6 with TRBJ1-2; D not certain. CDR3 length: 14 residues. Germline values: CDR1 SGHDT, CDR2 YYEEEE. Deletions cut 3 bases from V and 0 bases from J, with 9 bases between. The CDR3 loop reads CASSYISTNYGYTF. In DNA, the CDR3 is TGTGCCAGCAGCTACATAAGTACTAACTATGGCTACACCTTC.

V and J are TRBV24-1 and TRBJ2-3; D uncertain. CDR1 and CDR2 from the germline V gene are KGHDR and SFDVKD. CDR3 length equals 15 residues. V dropped 0 bases and J dropped 4 bases, with 10 bases sitting between them. In DNA form, the CDR3 reads TGTGCCACCAGTGATTTGGGGGTTGAGGCAGATACGCAGTATTTT. It specifies CATSDLGVEADTQYF.

This clonotype was detected a few times. The chain is built from TRBV4-1 and TRBJ2-7; 8 bases match TRBD1. From germline, CDR1 is MGHRA and CDR2 YSYEKL. The CDR3 is 14 amino acids. The V segment lost 1 base and the J segment 4 bases; nucleotides outside the gene matches: 3. The CDR3 region has the DNA TGCGCCAGCAGCCAAGGCAGGGGGCGATACGAGCAGTACTTC. This sequence encodes CASSQGRGRYEQYF.

In this sample, this clonotype turned up a few times. The chain recombines TRBV4-3 with TRBJ2-3; 7 positions agree with TRBD1. CDR1 is LGHNA and CDR2 is YSLEER in the germline V gene. The CDR3 is 14 residues long. Germline trimming cut 3 bases from V and 4 bases from J; bases unmatched to any gene: 4. The CDR3 protein is CASSQLTGSDTQYF. DNA of the CDR3: TGCGCCAGCAGCCAGCTGACAGGGTCAGATACGCAGTATTTT.

A few counts support this clonotype. The gene calls are TRBV27 and TRBJ2-7; no firm D call. V was cut by 3 bases and J by 3 bases, with 12 bases left in between. This CDR3 is built from 14 residues. Per germline, CDR1 MNHEY and CDR2 SMNVEV (reference sequence). The CDR3 loop is CASSLSVTYYEQYF. The CDR3 DNA follows: TGTGCCAGCAGTTTGTCCGTCACCTACTACGAGCAGTACTTC.

This clonotype has only a few counts. The V gene is TRBV2, the J gene TRBJ2-2, with 8 bases fitting TRBD1. The trim removed 5 bases at V and 4 bases at J, leaving 9 bases unmatched. The CDR3 covers 16 residues. Per germline, CDR1 SNHLY and CDR2 FYNNEI. In DNA, the CDR3 is TGTGCCAGCAGTTACAGGGGGGAACGGGGCACCGGGGAGCTGTTTTTT. Translated, it gives CASSYRGERGTGELFF. The whole variable domain, remainder taken from reference TRBV2 and TRBJ2-2, is EPEVTQTPSHQVTQMGQEVILRCVPISNHLYFYWYRQILGQKVEFLVSFYNNEISEKSEIFDDQFSVERPDGSNFTLKIRSTKLEDSAMYFCASSYRGERGTGELFFGEGSRLTVL.

This clonotype was seen many times. CDR3 nucleotides: TGTGCCAGCGGGAGGAGCGCTCTCAATGAGCAGTTCTTC. As protein: CASGRSALNEQFF. The chain employs TRBV27 and TRBJ2-1, with a possible D match to TRBD2 (6 bases). The CDR3 covers 13 residues. Trimming cost V 8 bases and J 6 bases, with 14 bases left between them. Germline CDR1 reads MNHEY; CDR2 reads SMNVEV (reference sequence).

This clonotype was picked up one time. The gene calls are TRBV14 and TRBJ2-7; 9 positions agree with TRBD1. The CDR3 loop spans 15 amino acids. Germline V gene lookup returns CDR1 SGHDN and CDR2 FVKESK. V gave up 1 base and J gave up 7 bases; unmatched junction bases: 8. Here the CDR3 reads CASSQGFRDRVEQYF. The CDR3 DNA sequence: TGTGCCAGCAGCCAAGGATTTAGGGACAGGGTAGAGCAGTACTTC.

The chain has TRBV28 and TRBJ2-7; a weak D match, TRBD1 (5 bases). The V end was cut by 5 bases, the J end by 3 bases, with 17 bases between. Germline-derived CDR1 and CDR2 are MDHEN and SYDVKM. This CDR3 spans 15 amino acids. DNA for the CDR3: TGTGCCAGCAGTCCCGCTTTCGACGGACACTACGAGCAGTACTTC. Translation: CASSPAFDGHYEQYF.

In this sample, this clonotype turned up a few times. V usage is TRBV6-5 and J usage is TRBJ2-5, with 8 nucleotides matching TRBD2. The CDR3 is 15 residues long. The germline gives CDR1 MNHEY, CDR2 SVGAGI. Trimming removed 4 bases from V and 1 base from J; junction bases left unmatched: 5. CDR3 coding DNA: TGTGCCAGCAGTTTTTCCGGGGGGGCCCAAGAGACCCAGTACTTC. It is translated as CASSFSGGAQETQYF.

This clonotype came up many times. The CDR3 protein is CASSIGGLSSYNEQFF. CDR3 nucleotide sequence: TGTGCCAGTAGTATCGGCGGGCTTAGCTCCTACAATGAGCAGTTCTTC. The chain combines TRBV19 with TRBJ2-1, with TRBD2 as a possible D gene (5 bases). The CDR3 consists of 16 residues. V was cut by 3 bases and J by 0 bases, with 12 bases left in between. Germline CDR1 reads LNHDA; CDR2 reads SQIVND (reference sequence).

In the case of this clonotype: Sequence at one end of the junction differs from germline and may be a read error. V usage is TRBV28 and J usage is TRBJ2-5, with D possibly TRBD2 on 5 matching bases. The CDR3 extends over 11 amino acids. Germline-derived CDR1 and CDR2 are MDHEN and SYDVKM. The CDR3 protein is CASSSSGEEVF. The DNA for the CDR3 is TGTGCCAGCAGTTCATCCGGTGAGGAGGTCTTC. Supplemented by reference TRBV28 and TRBJ2-5, the full variable domain reads DVKVTQSSRYLVKRTGEKVFLECVQDMDHENMFWYRQDPGLGLRLIYFSYDVKMKEKGDIPEGYSVSREKKERFSLILESASTNQTSMYLCASSSSGEEVFGPGTRLLVL.

This clonotype was counted ten times or more. The chain combines TRBV20-1 with TRBJ2-7, with D maybe TRBD1 (5 bases). This CDR3 comprises 10 residues. Germline CDR1 is DFQATT and CDR2 is SNEGSKA (reference sequence). The CDR3 loop is CSQLRGSEYF. In DNA form, the CDR3 reads TGCAGCCAACTAAGGGGCTCGGAGTACTTC.

This clonotype has at least ten counts. The CDR3 bases are TGTGCCAGCAGTTTGGGGGCCGAGCAGTACTTC. This gives the protein CASSLGAEQYF. The chain is built from TRBV12-3 or TRBV12-4 and TRBJ2-7; tentatively, D is TRBD1 (6 bases). Trimming removed 3 bases from V and 6 bases from J, with 6 bases in between. This CDR3 has 11 amino acids.

This clonotype appeared a few times. The chain uses TRBV28 and TRBJ1-2; D is ambiguous. Trimming shortened V by 7 bases and J by 5 bases, and 11 bases separated the two germline ends. The CDR3 is 12 amino acids. The germline V gene has CDR1 MDHEN and CDR2 SYDVKM. CDR3 protein: CASTPLYYGYTF. Here the CDR3 DNA reads TGTGCCAGCACTCCCCTATATTATGGCTACACCTTC.

The chain employs TRBV6-1 and TRBJ2-7; no clear D. The germline CDR1 and CDR2 sequences are MNHNS and SASEGT. V was pared by 1 base and J by 6 bases, with 13 bases between. The CDR3 is 14 residues long. The CDR3 nucleotides read TGTGCCAGCAGTGAAGTTGGCAGGTTCGGCGAGCAGTACTTC. It yields the protein CASSEVGRFGEQYF.

This clonotype has at least ten counts. The chain employs TRBV4-3 and TRBJ2-1, with D uncertain. This CDR3 comprises 16 residues. CDR1 is LGHNA and CDR2 is YSLEER in the germline V gene. Trimming removed 0 bases at V and 3 bases at J, with 12 bases between. This CDR3 is CASSQDEASFYNEQFF. CDR3 in DNA: TGCGCCAGCAGCCAAGATGAGGCCTCCTTCTACAATGAGCAGTTCTTC.

This chain uses TRBV5-6 with TRBJ2-1; D unclear. Germline loops: CDR1 SGHDT, CDR2 YYEEEE. V lost 3 bases and J lost 8, with 12 bases in between. This CDR3 has 13 residues. DNA for the CDR3: TGTGCCAGCAGCTCTGATAATGGGGATGAGCAGTTCTTC. Amino acids: CASSSDNGDEQFF.

In this sample, this clonotype turned up many times. This chain connects TRBV6-1 to TRBJ2-6; D could derive from TRBD1 or TRBD2 (5 bases each). Germline V gives CDR1 MNHNS, CDR2 SASEGT. The germline V and J ends were trimmed by 10 bases and 0 bases, with 16 bases remaining between them. This CDR3 contains 16 residues. The CDR3 DNA follows: TGTGCCACGGGACCCCTCAGTAGCTCTGGGGCCAACGTCCTGACTTTC. This codes for CATGPLSSSGANVLTF.

This clonotype was seen ten or more times. The chain combines TRBV5-6 with TRBJ2-7; unclear D gene. V lost 3 bases and J 7 bases, leaving 14 bases between the germline ends. Germline-derived CDR1 and CDR2 are SGHDT and YYEEEE. This CDR3 region has 13 residues. DNA for the CDR3: TGTGCCAGCAGCTCGAGTCTTGGGCAGGAGCAGTACTTC. This gives the protein CASSSSLGQEQYF. Full variable domain (rest looked up from reference TRBV5-6 and TRBJ2-7): DAGVTQSPTHLIKTRGQQVTLRCSPKSGHDTVSWYQQALGQGPQFIFQYYEEEERQRGNFPDRFSGHQFPNYSSELNVNALLLGDSALYLCASSSSLGQEQYFGPGTRLTVT.

This clonotype was detected a few times. This chain links TRBV10-2 with TRBJ1-4; the match to TRBD1 covers 8 bases. CDR3 length: 15 amino acids. Germline V CDR1 and CDR2: WSHSY, SAAADI. The junction had 5 bases not matched to a gene; V was cut back by 7 bases and J by 1 base. The CDR3 coding sequence is TGCGCCAGCAAGGCTACAGGGGGAACTAATGAAAAACTGTTTTTT. This gives the protein CASKATGGTNEKLFF.